This T cell receptor beta chain appears in the sequencing data of a study of neurological immune-mediated disorders. 5'RACE generated cDNA with 10-nucleotide random UMIs. TCRdb ran MiXCR on the 5' RACE reads and lists one entry per CDR3 protein. The sample has about 80,000 distinct CDR3 sequences; around 6% are singletons. This clonotype was counted many times. The antigen is unknown. Findings and limits, study-wide: A possible signature was seen in one related-CDR3 cluster, into which phylogenetic grouping placed the repertoires of 18 of 34 multiple sclerosis patients. The multiple sclerosis repertoire cluster was not associated with any clinical or MRI feature, with the authors stating that larger cohorts are needed.

Indicated time point: longitudinal time-point 2. The CDR3 length is 15 residues. V lost 0 bases to trimming and J lost 1 base, with 10 bases between them. CDR1 is SGHRS and CDR2 is YFSETQ in the germline V gene. The chain links TRBV5-1 to TRBJ1-1; D not certain. Input material: PBMCs. This clonotype was obtained from a woman aged 60 to 75 with multiple sclerosis. As DNA, the CDR3 is TGCGCCAGCAGCTTGGGCGGGGTTGAGAACACTGAAGCTTTCTTT. It encodes CASSLGGVENTEAFF. The complete variable domain, with remaining parts taken from reference TRBV5-1 and TRBJ1-1, reads KAGVTQTPRYLIKTRGQQVTLSCSPISGHRSVSWYQQTPGQGLQFLFEYFSETQRNKGNFPGRFSGRQFSNSRSEMNVSTLELGDSALYLCASSLGGVENTEAFFGQGTRLTVV.